A selection of T cell receptor beta chains follows, all from one sample in a study of T-cell memory formation after mild COVID-19. TCRdb recomputed calls from the 5' RACE reads with MiXCR, one row per CDR3 protein. The data show hundreds of thousands of distinct CDR3 sequences, roughly 18% seen once. The sample taken for sequencing was PBMCs or a T cell subset sorted from them (not recorded which). The receptor set was obtained from an adult woman who had mild COVID-19 (a few samples of this study predate the infection). Cell type and time point are not known. Each CDR3 is given with its conserved first and last residue. D genes are given only for firm matches. Expanded clones get a size class; other rows say once, few or many, or leave the size out.

D,size,J,V,CDR3,DNA
NA,NA,TRBJ2-2,TRBV10-3,CAISGVGPAGELFF,TGTGCCATCAGCGGGGTGGGGCCAGCCGGGGAGCTGTTTTTT
NA,NA,TRBJ2-1,TRBV15,CATSRAAGAINEQFF,TGTGCCACCAGCAGAGCCGCGGGGGCTATCAATGAGCAGTTCTTC
NA,NA,TRBJ2-3,TRBV28,CASSTLVKVTDTQYF,TGTGCCAGCAGTACTCTGGTAAAGGTCACAGATACGCAGTATTTT
NA,NA,TRBJ2-5,TRBV20-1,CSARVPGAQETQYF,TGCAGTGCTAGAGTCCCAGGGGCACAAGAGACCCAGTACTTC
TRBD1,few,TRBJ2-3,TRBV25-1,CASSERTGVGTDTQYF,TGTGCCAGCAGTGAACGTACAGGGGTTGGCACAGATACGCAGTATTTT
TRBD2,NA,TRBJ2-7,TRBV29-1,CSVVPSTSGRNEQYF,TGCAGCGTTGTCCCGTCGACTAGCGGGAGAAACGAGCAGTACTTC
NA,NA,TRBJ2-5,TRBV9,CASSATPQETQYF,TGTGCCAGCAGCGCTACCCCCCAAGAGACCCAGTACTTC
NA,few,TRBJ2-5,TRBV6-6,CASSSEQETQYF,TGTGCCAGCAGTTCTGAACAGGAGACCCAGTACTTC
NA,once,TRBJ2-7,TRBV9,CASSVDRTPGEQYF,TGTGCCAGCAGCGTAGACAGGACGCCGGGGGAGCAGTACTTC
NA,NA,TRBJ2-7,TRBV20-1,CSARDMGGELYEQYF,TGCAGTGCTAGAGATATGGGCGGGGAGTTATACGAGCAGTACTTC
NA,NA,TRBJ1-1,TRBV19,CASSIGAGAFF,TGTGCCAGTAGTATCGGGGCGGGAGCTTTCTTT
TRBD2,NA,TRBJ2-7,TRBV4-3,CASSQEPTSGRYEQYF,TGCGCCAGCAGCCAAGAGCCGACTAGCGGGAGATACGAGCAGTACTTC
TRBD2,NA,TRBJ2-6,TRBV4-1,CASSPQRTSGLVGANVLTF,TGCGCCAGCAGCCCCCAGAGGACTAGCGGCCTCGTTGGGGCCAACGTCCTGACTTTC
TRBD1,few,TRBJ2-2,TRBV6-5,CASRPGQGVGELFF,TGTGCCAGCAGACCGGGACAGGGAGTCGGGGAGCTGTTTTTT
NA,NA,TRBJ1-1,TRBV19,CASSKNGNTEAFF,TGTGCCAGTAGTAAGAATGGGAACACTGAAGCTTTCTTT
TRBD2,NA,TRBJ2-7,TRBV9,CASSVSGGPDYEQYF,TGTGCCAGCAGCGTTAGCGGGGGGCCGGACTACGAGCAGTACTTC
NA,few,TRBJ2-3,TRBV7-9,CASSLADQADTQYF,TGTGCCAGCAGCTTAGCAGATCAGGCAGATACGCAGTATTTT
TRBD2,few,TRBJ2-2,TRBV2,CASSEARASGRTGELFF,TGTGCCAGCAGTGAAGCGCGGGCTAGCGGGAGGACCGGGGAGCTGTTTTTT
NA,NA,TRBJ2-1,TRBV7-2,CASSLVASDNEQFF,TGTGCCAGCAGCTTAGTAGCTAGCGACAATGAGCAGTTCTTC
TRBD2,NA,TRBJ2-1,TRBV6-2/TRBV6-3,CASSSHGGDSYNEQFF,TGTGCCAGCAGTTCGCACGGGGGGGACTCCTACAATGAGCAGTTCTTC
NA,NA,TRBJ1-1,TRBV9,CASSYLMGDRTEAFF,TGTGCCAGCAGCTACCTAATGGGGGATCGTACTGAAGCTTTCTTT
NA,few,TRBJ1-1,TRBV5-1,CASSAGQPSEAFF,TGCGCCAGCAGCGCAGGACAGCCCTCTGAAGCTTTCTTT
NA,few,TRBJ2-2,TRBV5-1,CASSLVLLPTGELFF,TGCGCCAGCAGCTTGGTTCTACTACCCACCGGGGAGCTGTTTTTT
NA,NA,TRBJ2-5,TRBV2,CASSGAGQTLPQETQYF,TGTGCCAGCAGTGGGGCAGGCCAAACACTCCCCCAAGAGACCCAGTACTTC
TRBD1,NA,TRBJ1-1,TRBV18,CASSKTTGENTEAFF,TGTGCCAGCTCAAAAACGACAGGGGAAAACACTGAAGCTTTCTTT
TRBD1,NA,TRBJ2-7,TRBV3-1,CASSQSGTGSYEQYF,TGTGCCAGCAGCCAATCCGGGACAGGGTCCTACGAGCAGTACTTC
TRBD2,NA,TRBJ2-2,TRBV4-1,CASTPGGIRARELFF,TGCGCCAGCACACCGGGAGGGATAAGGGCCAGGGAGCTGTTTTTT
TRBD2,NA,TRBJ2-7,TRBV6-5,CASTDTSASYEQYF,TGTGCCAGCACTGACACTAGCGCCTCCTACGAGCAGTACTTC
NA,few,TRBJ1-2,TRBV20-1,CSANGKGYTF,TGCAGTGCTAACGGGAAGGGCTACACCTTC
NA,NA,TRBJ1-1,TRBV6-2/TRBV6-3,CASSPGGRAFF,TGTGCCAGCAGCCCCGGGGGGCGGGCTTTCTTT
TRBD1,NA,TRBJ2-7,TRBV12-3/TRBV12-4,CASRQGYSYEQYF,TGTGCCAGTCGACAGGGCTACTCCTACGAGCAGTACTTC
NA,NA,TRBJ2-2,TRBV5-1,CASSSFYGNTGELFF,TGCGCCAGCAGCTCCTTCTACGGAAACACCGGGGAGCTGTTTTTT
NA,few,TRBJ2-1,TRBV6-2/TRBV6-3,CASGWGNEQFF,TGTGCCAGCGGATGGGGGAATGAGCAGTTCTTC
NA,NA,TRBJ2-1,TRBV6-5,CASSSVREQFF,TGTGCCAGCAGTTCAGTCAGGGAGCAGTTCTTC
NA,once,TRBJ1-2,TRBV2,CASSPATGPQHYGYTF,TGTGCCAGCAGTCCGGCAACAGGGCCCCAGCACTATGGCTACACCTTC
NA,NA,TRBJ2-3,TRBV21-1,CASRPLIGPGTDTQYF,TGTGCCAGCAGGCCCTTGATAGGTCCTGGCACAGATACGCAGTATTTT
TRBD1,few,TRBJ2-6,TRBV5-1,CASSLSRQGNPSGANVLTF,TGCGCCAGCAGCTTGTCACGACAGGGTAATCCCTCTGGGGCCAACGTCCTGACTTTC
TRBD2,once,TRBJ2-7,TRBV29-1,CSVEAEEGRVYEQYF,TGCAGCGTTGAAGCCGAGGAGGGGAGGGTTTACGAGCAGTACTTC
TRBD2,NA,TRBJ2-1,TRBV5-1,CASSTLAGAVNEQFF,TGCGCCAGCAGTACCCTAGCGGGAGCCGTCAATGAGCAGTTCTTC
NA,NA,TRBJ1-6,TRBV20-1,CSARGLLVGYYSPLHF,TGCAGTGCTAGGGGTTTGCTAGTGGGTTACTATTCACCCCTCCACTTT
NA,few,TRBJ2-3,TRBV15,CATSRQDSDADTQYF,TGTGCCACCAGCCGACAGGACTCGGACGCAGATACGCAGTATTTT